The 4 T cell receptor beta chains given below trace back to one sample, sequenced in a study of read filtering for tumor transcriptome and immune sequencing. This library used approximately 390 ng RNA and molecular barcoded adaptors spanning alpha/delta and beta/gamma chains. TCRdb analysed the reads with MiXCR anew, one entry per CDR3 protein. This sample has tens of thousands of distinct CDR3 sequences; about a fifth occur once, and the top ten carry about a sixth. Sequencing was performed on a population of CD138-negative cells sorted from bone marrow. These receptors were collected from a donor at least 40 years old with multiple myeloma.

Worth noting for this clonotype: The junction departs from germline at one end; a sequencing error may be responsible. The chain's CDR3 is CSARVGTSGTYNGQFF. The DNA of the CDR3 is TGCAGTGCTAGGGTCGGGACTAGCGGTACCTACAATGGGCAGTTCTTC. The chain employs TRBV20-1 and TRBJ2-1; 11 bases fit TRBD2. Germline V lookup: CDR1 DFQATT, CDR2 SNEGSKA (reference sequence). The CDR3 loop spans 16 amino acids.

This clonotype was seen at least ten times. This sequence joins TRBV6-6 and TRBJ2-2; TRBD1 matches 7 bases. This CDR3 comprises 17 residues. After removal of 2 bases from V and 3 bases from J, the junction contained 9 bases not matched to a gene. From germline, CDR1 is MNHNY and CDR2 SVGAGI (reference sequence). CDR3 in amino acids: CASSYKQGIGYTGELFF. CDR3 DNA sequence: TGTGCCAGCAGTTACAAACAGGGGATTGGGTACACCGGGGAGCTGTTTTTT.

Many counts were recorded for this clonotype. The gene calls are TRBV28 and TRBJ1-4; no firm D call. V was clipped by 5 bases and J by 0 bases, with 10 bases between them. The V gene's germline CDR1 is MDHEN and CDR2 SYDVKM. This CDR3 region has 15 residues. In DNA, the CDR3 is TGTGCCAGCAGTCCACCCCGGGCAACTAATGAAAAACTGTTTTTT. Residues: CASSPPRATNEKLFF.

This clonotype has ten or more counts. This chain uses TRBV20-1 with TRBJ2-2, with 14 bases lining up with TRBD2. V shed 4 bases and J 1 base; nucleotides not matched to a gene: 5. CDR3 length: 17 amino acids. Germline V gives CDR1 DFQATT, CDR2 SNEGSKA (reference sequence). The CDR3: CSANGLAGGLNTGELFF. CDR3 DNA: TGCAGTGCTAACGGACTAGCGGGGGGCCTGAACACCGGGGAGCTGTTTTTT.